In this sample, the clone carrying this TCR beta chain turned up a few times. The target antigen is unknown. TCRdb re-derived calls from the reads in MiXCR, one entry per CDR3 protein. The sample has roughly 310,000 distinct CDR3 sequences; almost 30% are singletons. The data were obtained in a study of T cell repertoires in cytomegalovirus infection. For the study at large: Indications of both CMV infection and matching HLA type were provided by public TCR beta signatures. Findings and limits, study-wide: Totalled public TCR beta family frequency picked out people who carried CMV plus the relevant HLA. The ex vivo response showed dominance by HLA-C-restricted CMV-specific TCR beta clonotypes.

This CDR3 is built from 12 residues. Per germline, CDR1 SGHDT and CDR2 YYEEEE. Trimming stripped 0 bases from V and 11 bases from J, with 10 bases between. The chain has TRBV5-6 and TRBJ2-3, with unresolved D. This specimen was cultured PBMCs, taken from culture after CMV antigen stimulation. This clonotype was obtained from a human donor in good health (CMV status not recorded). Some clones in this sample may be carry-over from other donors' samples. CDR3 coding DNA: TGTGCCAGCAGCTTGGAGAGACGGATGCAGTATTTT. As protein: CASSLERRMQYF.